A selection of T cell receptor beta chains follows, all from one sample in a study of T cells in Graves' hyperthyroidism and ophthalmopathy. MiXCR, run by TCRdb on the multiplex PCR reads, gives a single entry per CDR3 protein. The table includes roughly 580,000 distinct CDR3 sequences, approximately 13% detected once. The specimen was blood. These receptors all come from a woman between 25 and 40 years old with Graves' hyperthyroidism that later progressed to Graves' ophthalmopathy. CDR3s include the opening cysteine and the closing phenylalanine or tryptophan. Fields, in order: V gene, clone size, D gene, J gene, CDR3 length, CDR3 DNA, CDR3 protein. D genes are given only for firm matches. Not all rows give a size; the values are once, few, many and, for expanded clones, a class.

v_gene: TRBV28
abundance: many
d_gene: TRBD1
j_gene: TRBJ1-2
len: 13
CDR3nt: TGTGCCAGCAGTCCCTGGACAGGGACGGGCTACACCTTC
CDR3aa: CASSPWTGTGYTF

v_gene: TRBV13
abundance: NA
d_gene: TRBD1
j_gene: TRBJ2-2
len: 14
CDR3nt: TGTGCCAGCAGCTTAAGCACAGGGGTTCGGGAGCTGTTTTTT
CDR3aa: CASSLSTGVRELFF

v_gene: TRBV5-4
abundance: once
d_gene: TRBD1
j_gene: TRBJ1-1
len: 16
CDR3nt: TGTGCCAGCAGCCTTATTTCGGGACAGGGGGCCGGTCTGGCTTTCTTT
CDR3aa: CASSLISGQGAGLAFF

v_gene: TRBV20-1
abundance: many
d_gene: NA
j_gene: TRBJ2-3
len: 11
CDR3nt: TGCAGTGCTAGGGGCGGAGGTACGCAGTATTTT
CDR3aa: CSARGGGTQYF

v_gene: TRBV27
abundance: NA
d_gene: NA
j_gene: TRBJ2-7
len: 15
CDR3nt: TGTGCCAGCCGCTGGGCAAGGGACGGCCCCCCGGAGCAGTACTTC
CDR3aa: CASRWARDGPPEQYF

v_gene: TRBV27
abundance: many
d_gene: TRBD1
j_gene: TRBJ1-6
len: 15
CDR3nt: TGTGCCAGCAGGAGACAGGGGGCCTTTAATTCACCCCTCCACTTT
CDR3aa: CASRRQGAFNSPLHF

v_gene: TRBV7-2
abundance: NA
d_gene: NA
j_gene: TRBJ1-1
len: 15
CDR3nt: TGTGCCAGCAGCCCCTACAGGGAACCGAGCACTGAAGCTTTCTTT
CDR3aa: CASSPYREPSTEAFF

v_gene: TRBV5-1
abundance: many
d_gene: NA
j_gene: TRBJ2-7
len: 14
CDR3nt: TGCGCCAGCAGCTTGGACACCCAAGCCTACGAGCAGTACTTC
CDR3aa: CASSLDTQAYEQYF

v_gene: TRBV12-3/TRBV12-4
abundance: many
d_gene: NA
j_gene: TRBJ2-1
len: 16
CDR3nt: TGTGCCAGCAGTTTGAGGTTGGTAGCGTCGTACAATGAGCAGTTCTTC
CDR3aa: CASSLRLVASYNEQFF

v_gene: TRBV20-1
abundance: few
d_gene: TRBD2
j_gene: TRBJ2-7
len: 14
CDR3nt: TGCAGTGCTAGCCTGACTAGCGTTTCCTACGAGCAGTACTTC
CDR3aa: CSASLTSVSYEQYF

v_gene: TRBV27
abundance: NA
d_gene: TRBD2
j_gene: TRBJ2-1
len: 15
CDR3nt: TGTGCCAGCAGTTCCTCAGGGATAACGGGAGGTGAGCAGTTCTTC
CDR3aa: CASSSSGITGGEQFF

v_gene: TRBV11-1
abundance: many
d_gene: NA
j_gene: TRBJ1-1
len: 13
CDR3nt: TGTGCCAGCAGCGGTTTTACCGACACTGAAGCTTTCTTT
CDR3aa: CASSGFTDTEAFF

v_gene: TRBV6-1
abundance: NA
d_gene: NA
j_gene: TRBJ1-1
len: 15
CDR3nt: TGTGCCAGCAGTGAACCGGGTAGGGTGAACACTGAAGCTTTCTTT
CDR3aa: CASSEPGRVNTEAFF

v_gene: TRBV5-5
abundance: NA
d_gene: NA
j_gene: TRBJ1-5
len: 14
CDR3nt: TGTGCCAGCACCAATTATGGAAGCAATCAGCCCCAGCATTTT
CDR3aa: CASTNYGSNQPQHF

v_gene: TRBV20-1
abundance: few
d_gene: NA
j_gene: TRBJ1-2
len: 13
CDR3nt: TGCAGTGCTACCCCCCTAGGACAGTATGGCTACACCTTC
CDR3aa: CSATPLGQYGYTF

v_gene: TRBV19
abundance: few
d_gene: TRBD1
j_gene: TRBJ1-5
len: 16
CDR3nt: TGTGCCAGTAGTATTCCCGGACAGGGTCGACATCAGCCCCAGCATTTT
CDR3aa: CASSIPGQGRHQPQHF

v_gene: TRBV7-6
abundance: many
d_gene: NA
j_gene: TRBJ1-1
len: 14
CDR3nt: TGTGCCAGCAGCATCGGGACGGCGAACCCTGAAGCTTTCTTT
CDR3aa: CASSIGTANPEAFF

v_gene: TRBV4-2
abundance: NA
d_gene: TRBD1
j_gene: TRBJ2-1
len: 15
CDR3nt: TGTGCCAGCAGCCTCAAAGGACAGGTTTACAATGAGCAGTTCTTC
CDR3aa: CASSLKGQVYNEQFF

v_gene: TRBV27
abundance: many
d_gene: TRBD1
j_gene: TRBJ1-1
len: 16
CDR3nt: TGTGCCAGCAGTTACACAACAGGACAGGGGGGGACTGAAGCTTTCTTT
CDR3aa: CASSYTTGQGGTEAFF

v_gene: TRBV6-1
abundance: NA
d_gene: TRBD1
j_gene: TRBJ1-2
len: 16
CDR3nt: TGTGCCAGCAGTGAACGGGTGAGGGACAGGGTCTATGGCTACACCTTC
CDR3aa: CASSERVRDRVYGYTF

v_gene: TRBV10-3
abundance: many
d_gene: NA
j_gene: TRBJ1-1
len: 13
CDR3nt: TGTGCCATCAGTGTTGGGGCAAACACTGAAGCTTTCTTT
CDR3aa: CAISVGANTEAFF

v_gene: TRBV19
abundance: few
d_gene: NA
j_gene: TRBJ2-7
len: 15
CDR3nt: TGTGCCAGTAGTATCCGAGGGGTGAGAAGCGACGAGCAGTACTTC
CDR3aa: CASSIRGVRSDEQYF

v_gene: TRBV6-5
abundance: NA
d_gene: NA
j_gene: TRBJ2-7
len: 15
CDR3nt: TGTGCCAGCAGTTACTCTCCAGGGGGGCGCCACGAGCAGTACTTC
CDR3aa: CASSYSPGGRHEQYF

v_gene: TRBV4-3
abundance: many
d_gene: NA
j_gene: TRBJ2-5
len: 14
CDR3nt: TGCGCCAGCAGCCACTCTAGGGGCATGGAGACCCAGTACTTC
CDR3aa: CASSHSRGMETQYF

v_gene: TRBV5-1
abundance: many
d_gene: TRBD2
j_gene: TRBJ2-1
len: 16
CDR3nt: TGCGCCAGCAGCTTACTAGCGGGAGGGCTATCGAATGAGCAGTTCTTC
CDR3aa: CASSLLAGGLSNEQFF

v_gene: TRBV6-2/TRBV6-3
abundance: NA
d_gene: NA
j_gene: TRBJ1-1
len: 13
CDR3nt: TGTGCCGGCAGTGCCGGGACCGGAACTGAAGCTTTCTTT
CDR3aa: CAGSAGTGTEAFF

v_gene: TRBV5-1
abundance: few
d_gene: TRBD2
j_gene: TRBJ2-6
len: 17
CDR3nt: TGCGCCAGCAGTGGGACTAGCGGGATAGCTGGGGCCAACGTCCTGACTTTC
CDR3aa: CASSGTSGIAGANVLTF

v_gene: TRBV28
abundance: many
d_gene: NA
j_gene: TRBJ1-4
len: 15
CDR3nt: TGTGCCAGCAGTTTTCCCTCTTCTACTAATGAAAAACTGTTTTTT
CDR3aa: CASSFPSSTNEKLFF

v_gene: TRBV11-2
abundance: NA
d_gene: NA
j_gene: TRBJ2-1
len: 16
CDR3nt: TGTGCCAGCAGCTTAGATCGGGGGTCTGGGTACAATGAGCAGTTCTTC
CDR3aa: CASSLDRGSGYNEQFF

v_gene: TRBV11-3
abundance: many
d_gene: TRBD1
j_gene: TRBJ2-7
len: 16
CDR3nt: TGTGCCAGCAGCTCAGGACCGGGACAGGGTGCCTACGAGCAGTACTTC
CDR3aa: CASSSGPGQGAYEQYF

v_gene: TRBV3-1
abundance: NA
d_gene: NA
j_gene: TRBJ2-1
len: 17
CDR3nt: TGTGCCAGCAGCTTACGGGACGACCCCCCTAAGGGCAATGAGCAGTTCTTC
CDR3aa: CASSLRDDPPKGNEQFF

v_gene: TRBV30
abundance: NA
d_gene: NA
j_gene: TRBJ1-2
len: 12
CDR3nt: TGTGCCTGGATGGGGGGTCGGGTAGGCTACACCTTC
CDR3aa: CAWMGGRVGYTF

v_gene: TRBV20-1
abundance: many
d_gene: NA
j_gene: TRBJ2-5
len: 12
CDR3nt: TGCAGTGCTAGAACAGGGAGGGAGACCCAGTACTTC
CDR3aa: CSARTGRETQYF

v_gene: TRBV5-1
abundance: NA
d_gene: TRBD1
j_gene: TRBJ2-5
len: 14
CDR3nt: TGCGCCAGCAGCCCGGACAGGGGGCTCGAGACCCAGTACTTC
CDR3aa: CASSPDRGLETQYF

v_gene: TRBV6-2/TRBV6-3
abundance: many
d_gene: NA
j_gene: TRBJ1-5
len: 18
CDR3nt: TGTGCCAGCAGTTACTCGACAACGGTCTTATATAGCAATCAGCCCCAGCATTTT
CDR3aa: CASSYSTTVLYSNQPQHF

v_gene: TRBV7-3
abundance: NA
d_gene: TRBD2
j_gene: TRBJ2-1
len: 15
CDR3nt: TGTGCCAGCAGCTTAATCACTAGCGGGAACAATGAGCAGTTCTTC
CDR3aa: CASSLITSGNNEQFF

v_gene: TRBV4-1
abundance: NA
d_gene: NA
j_gene: TRBJ2-7
len: 15
CDR3nt: TGCGCCAGCATAGCGAACGACGGGGCATCCTACGAGCAGTACTTC
CDR3aa: CASIANDGASYEQYF

v_gene: TRBV20-1
abundance: NA
d_gene: NA
j_gene: TRBJ2-2
len: 12
CDR3nt: TGCAGTGCTAGAAAGGAGGGCGGGGAGCTGTTTTTT
CDR3aa: CSARKEGGELFF

v_gene: TRBV20-1
abundance: few
d_gene: NA
j_gene: TRBJ2-1
len: 11
CDR3nt: TGCAGTGCTATGAAGGGGGAGCGGCAGTTCTTC
CDR3aa: CSAMKGERQFF

v_gene: TRBV20-1
abundance: few
d_gene: TRBD2
j_gene: TRBJ2-1
len: 16
CDR3nt: TGCAGTGCTAAGGGTTCTTGGGCGGGGGGGGTCAATGAGCAGTTCTTC
CDR3aa: CSAKGSWAGGVNEQFF

v_gene: TRBV7-9
abundance: many
d_gene: NA
j_gene: TRBJ2-5
len: 13
CDR3nt: TGTGCCAGCTTGCTAGGGTTCCAAGAGACCCAGTACTTC
CDR3aa: CASLLGFQETQYF

v_gene: TRBV5-5
abundance: NA
d_gene: NA
j_gene: TRBJ2-1
len: 12
CDR3nt: TGTGCCAGCAGCCAATATGAGGATGAGCAGTTCTTC
CDR3aa: CASSQYEDEQFF